This T cell receptor (beta chain) was sequenced for a study of molecular identifiers for immune sequencing clone quantification. Comment on this clonotype: The CDR3 ends on some other residue instead of the conserved phenylalanine or tryptophan, so this is likely a read error.

TCRdb passed the PCR reads through MiXCR, listing each CDR3 protein once. The sample lists about 510,000 distinct CDR3 sequences; about 22% were seen once. CDR1 and CDR2 from the germline V gene are SGHRS and YFSETQ. The junction had 10 bases not matched to a gene; V was cut back by 4 bases and J by 3 bases. CDR3 length: 15 residues. Sequencing used naive CD8+ T cells from blood, with Jurkat cell RNA spiked in. Subset given: FACS-sorted CD8+CD4-CCR7+CD45RA+ naive T cells. This TCR was sampled from a human donor in good health. Some libraries in this study had Jurkat cell RNA spiked in. This sequence joins TRBV5-1 and TRBJ2-7; TRBD1 matches at 7 bases. CDR3 loop: CASSPGQFLNYEQYL. The CDR3 DNA reads as TGCGCCAGCAGCCCGGGACAGTTCCTAAACTACGAGCAGTACCTC.